Presented here are 16 T cell receptor beta chains from one specimen sequenced in a study of human thymus T cells. During corrective heart surgery, resections were taken, and the thymus tissue came from them. The method was immunoSEQ multiplex PCR; TCRdb's version includes in-frame clones alone and lacks a portion of them. The sample includes some 120,000 clones, around 94% of them seen just once. The material sequenced was thymus tissue. These receptors all come from a boy younger than two with a congenital heart defect but otherwise immunologically healthy.

The chain has TRBV19 and TRBJ1-3; D remains unclear. The germline gives CDR1 LNHDA, CDR2 SQIVND (reference sequence). The CDR3 is 15 amino acids. V gave up 7 bases and J gave up 0 bases, with 13 bases separating them. The CDR3 protein is CASTPWLHSGNTIYF. The CDR3 DNA reads as TGTGCCAGTACTCCCTGGCTACACTCTGGAAACACCATATATTTT.

V usage is TRBV7-2 and J usage is TRBJ2-5, with 10 bases that match TRBD2. This CDR3 has 15 amino acids. CDR1 is SGHTA, CDR2 FQGNSA, per germline. Losses at the gene ends were 7 bases for V and 0 bases for J; bases not matched to a gene: 5. CDR3 in DNA: TGTGCCAGCACCCTTACTAGCGGGGACCAAGAGACCCAGTACTTC. Translating gives CASTLTSGDQETQYF.

The chain combines TRBV19 with TRBJ1-2, with a tentative D call TRBD1 (5 bases). CDR1 is LNHDA, CDR2 SQIVND, per germline (reference sequence). The CDR3 covers 13 residues. The ends were cut back, 4 bases at V and 8 bases at J, with 14 bases in the middle. CDR3 bases: TGTGCCAGTAGTACCGGGGGTTCAAGGGGCTACACCTTC. Translated, it gives CASSTGGSRGYTF.

The V gene is TRBV5-1, the J gene TRBJ1-3, with 7 bases lining up with TRBD1. Looked up from germline, CDR1 is SGHRS and CDR2 is YFSETQ. This CDR3 has 19 residues. V lost 0 bases to trimming and J lost 0 bases; unmatched junction nucleotides: 12. CDR3 residues: CASSLAERGQPSSGNTIYF. In DNA form, the CDR3 reads TGCGCCAGCAGCTTGGCAGAGAGGGGACAGCCGAGCTCTGGAAACACCATATATTTT.

The gene calls are TRBV18 and TRBJ2-4; D call uncertain. Per germline, CDR1 KGHSH and CDR2 LQKENI. The CDR3 contains 15 residues. V was cut by 2 bases and J by 4 bases, with 12 bases left in between. The CDR3 spells CASSPRRIGKNIQYF. The CDR3 nucleotides read TGTGCCAGCTCACCAAGACGGATAGGAAAAAACATTCAGTACTTC.

The genes are TRBV4-3 and TRBJ2-2; the D is unclear. CDR3 length: 15 residues. The germline CDR1 and CDR2 sequences are LGHNA and YSLEER. V dropped 2 bases and J dropped 5 bases, with 12 bases sitting between them. The CDR3 here is CASSQSSFETGELFF. As DNA, the CDR3 is TGCGCCAGCAGCCAAAGTAGTTTTGAAACCGGGGAGCTGTTTTTT.

The V and J genes are TRBV7-9 and TRBJ2-5; the match to TRBD2 covers 13 bases. The CDR3 runs to 15 residues. Germline V gene data show CDR1 as SEHNR and CDR2 as FQNEAQ (reference sequence). V shed 5 bases, J shed 3 bases, and the junction held 3 bases outside the gene matches. The CDR3 region has the DNA TGTGCCAGCAGCGAAGGGACTAGCGGGGAAGAGACCCAGTACTTC. It encodes CASSEGTSGEETQYF.

This clone was recorded once. The chain combines TRBV4-2 with TRBJ1-2; D gene unclear. Germline V gene sequence: CDR1 LGHNA, CDR2 YNFKEQ. V dropped 0 bases and J dropped 3 bases, with 17 bases sitting between them. This CDR3 is 17 amino acids long. The CDR3 nucleotides read TGTGCCAGCAGCCAAGATCGTATCGAACAACTCTACTATGGCTACACCTTC. Protein sequence: CASSQDRIEQLYYGYTF.

The V call is TRBV28, the J call TRBJ1-3; 8 bases fit TRBD1. The CDR3 extends over 15 amino acids. Per the germline V gene, CDR1 is MDHEN and CDR2 is SYDVKM. Germline trimming cut 5 bases from V and 3 bases from J; bases unmatched to any gene: 6. This CDR3 is CASSESGGSGNTIYF. CDR3 nucleotides: TGTGCCAGCAGTGAGTCAGGGGGCAGTGGAAACACCATATATTTT.

V and J are TRBV4-1 and TRBJ2-7; perhaps TRBD2 as D (6 bases). The CDR3 is made up of 16 amino acids. Per the germline V gene, CDR1 is MGHRA and CDR2 is YSYEKL. V lost 0 bases and J lost 5, with 17 bases in between. The CDR3 coding sequence is TGCGCCAGCAGCCAAGAGGGCCGGGACTTAGACCACGAGCAGTACTTC. It specifies CASSQEGRDLDHEQYF.

The chain links TRBV27 to TRBJ2-7; 7 positions match TRBD2. CDR3 length equals 17 residues. CDR1 and CDR2 from the germline V gene are MNHEY and SMNVEV (reference sequence). J lost 4 bases, V lost 5 bases, and 17 bases had no gene match. The CDR3 DNA reads TGTGCCAGCAGTCCCCCCGGGGAGGGGAAACCTTTTTACGAGCAGTACTTC. Amino acid sequence: CASSPPGEGKPFYEQYF.

The CDR3 sequence is CASSSGQGITDTQYF. The CDR3 nucleotides are TGTGCCAGCAGCTCTGGGCAGGGCATCACAGATACGCAGTATTTT. The V gene is TRBV7-2, the J gene TRBJ2-3; TRBD1 is a possible D gene (5 bases). The CDR3 length is 15 residues. Per the germline V gene, CDR1 is SGHTA and CDR2 is FQGNSA. The V gene lost 4 bases and the J gene lost 2 bases, with 13 bases spanning the gap.

CDR3 DNA: TGTGCCTGGGACCGAGACAGGACCGACTATGGCTACACCTTC. Amino acid sequence: CAWDRDRTDYGYTF. This chain joins TRBV30 and TRBJ1-2; weak D call: TRBD1 (6 bases). The V end lost 5 bases, the J end lost 3 bases, and 16 bases lay between the germline ends. Germline V gene sequence: CDR1 GTSNPN, CDR2 SVGIG (reference sequence). The CDR3 has 14 residues.

The rearrangement uses TRBV4-3 and TRBJ2-3; D may be TRBD1 (5 bases). The CDR3 consists of 14 residues. Germline V gene sequence: CDR1 LGHNA, CDR2 YSLEER. Between the trimmed V and J ends, which lost 8 bases and 3 bases, there was a span of 15 bases. The CDR3 region has the DNA TGCGCCAGCTTCGCTGGGGCCGGGACAGATACGCAGTATTTT. Residues: CASFAGAGTDTQYF.

The chain is built from TRBV12-5 and TRBJ2-5, with 8 bases fitting TRBD2. The CDR3 totals 14 residues. J was trimmed by 5 bases and V by 3 bases; bases with no gene match: 5. CDR1 is LGHNT and CDR2 is FRNRAP in the germline V gene. CDR3 sequence reads: CASGLRGGQETQYF. The DNA for the CDR3 is TGTGCTAGTGGTTTACGGGGGGGCCAGGAGACCCAGTACTTC.

The V gene is TRBV10-3, the J gene TRBJ2-6, with D possibly TRBD2 on 5 matching bases. CDR3 length: 16 amino acids. Germline CDR1 and CDR2: ENHRY and SYGVKD. Deletions cut 2 bases from V and 0 bases from J, with 8 bases between. CDR3 protein: CAISEGGDSGANVLTF. DNA for the CDR3: TGTGCCATCAGTGAGGGAGGTGACTCTGGGGCCAACGTCCTGACTTTC.